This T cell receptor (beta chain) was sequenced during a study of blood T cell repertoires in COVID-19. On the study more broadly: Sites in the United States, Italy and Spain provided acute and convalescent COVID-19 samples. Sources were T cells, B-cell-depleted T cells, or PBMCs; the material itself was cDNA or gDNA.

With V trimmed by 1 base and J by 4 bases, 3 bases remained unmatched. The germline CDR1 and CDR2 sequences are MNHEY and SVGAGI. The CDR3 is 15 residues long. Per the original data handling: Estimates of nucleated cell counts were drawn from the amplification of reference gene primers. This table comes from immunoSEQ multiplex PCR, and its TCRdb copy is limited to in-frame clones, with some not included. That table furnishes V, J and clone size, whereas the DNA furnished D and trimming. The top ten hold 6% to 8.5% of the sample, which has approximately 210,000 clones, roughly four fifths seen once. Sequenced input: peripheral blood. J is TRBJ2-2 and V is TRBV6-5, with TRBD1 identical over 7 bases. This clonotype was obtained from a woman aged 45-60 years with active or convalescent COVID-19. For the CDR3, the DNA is TGTGCCAGCAGTTACTTTGACAGGGCCACCGGGGAGCTGTTTTTT. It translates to CASSYFDRATGELFF.